This TCR beta chain was found in a study of siplizumab effects on memory and regulatory T cells. Only in-frame clones appear in the TCRdb table, and some are missing; sequencing was by immunoSEQ multiplex PCR. The profile shows about 100,000 clones, approximately 92% of them singletons. Germline V lookup: CDR1 SGHDN, CDR2 FVKESK. With 5 bases clipped from V and 5 bases from J, the junction kept 13 bases outside the gene matches. CDR3 length equals 18 residues. The source is a human donor in good health. The source material was CD4+ T cells sorted from blood. The V and J genes are TRBV14 and TRBJ2-6; the match to TRBD2 covers 9 bases. Written as DNA, the CDR3 is TGTGCCAGCAGCGCCACGGTGAGCGGGGGGCACCGGGCCAACGTCCTGACTTTC. Its translation: CASSATVSGGHRANVLTF.